The present TCR beta chain was sequenced within a study of blood T cell repertoires in COVID-19. Study summary: Sample material is recorded as cDNA or gDNA derived from T cells, B-cell-depleted T cells, or PBMCs.

The CDR3 sequence is 15 residues long. Per the germline V gene, CDR1 is SNHLY and CDR2 is FYNNEI. J gave up 2 bases and V 1 base, and 3 bases lay outside the gene matches. Some clones are missing from TCRdb's copy, which holds only in-frame ones; the method was immunoSEQ multiplex PCR. The data show around 200,000 clones, around 84% seen once. Sequenced sample: peripheral blood. V usage is TRBV2 and J usage is TRBJ2-7; 9 bases match TRBD1. The receptor was derived from a woman at least 80 years old with active or convalescent COVID-19. CDR3 in DNA: TGTGCCAGCAGTGAAGAGACAGGGGGAACCTACGAGCAGTACTTC. It translates to CASSEETGGTYEQYF.